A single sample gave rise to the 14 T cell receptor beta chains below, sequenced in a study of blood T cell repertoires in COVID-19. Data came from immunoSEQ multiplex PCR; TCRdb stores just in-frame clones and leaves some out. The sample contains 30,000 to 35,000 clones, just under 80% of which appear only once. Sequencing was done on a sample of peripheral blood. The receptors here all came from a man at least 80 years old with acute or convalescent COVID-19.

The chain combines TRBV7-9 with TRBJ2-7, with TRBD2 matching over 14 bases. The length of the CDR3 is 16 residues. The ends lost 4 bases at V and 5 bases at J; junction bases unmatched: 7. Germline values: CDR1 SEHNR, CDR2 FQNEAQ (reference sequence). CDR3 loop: CASSSARLAGGDEQYF. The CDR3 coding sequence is TGTGCCAGCAGCTCCGCTCGACTAGCGGGGGGGGACGAGCAGTACTTC.

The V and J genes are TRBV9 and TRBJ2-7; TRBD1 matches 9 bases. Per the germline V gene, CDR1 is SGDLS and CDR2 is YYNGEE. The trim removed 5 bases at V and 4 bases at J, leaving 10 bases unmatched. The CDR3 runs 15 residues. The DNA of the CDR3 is TGTGCCAGCAGTCGAGGGGGACAGGGAGCTTACGAGCAGTACTTC. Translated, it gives CASSRGGQGAYEQYF.

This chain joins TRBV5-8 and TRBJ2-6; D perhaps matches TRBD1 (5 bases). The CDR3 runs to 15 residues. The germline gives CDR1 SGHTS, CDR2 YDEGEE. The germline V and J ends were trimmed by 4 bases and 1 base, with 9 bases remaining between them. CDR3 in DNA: TGTGCCAGCAGCGCCAGGGTTTCTGGGGCCAACGTCCTGACTTTC. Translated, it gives CASSARVSGANVLTF.

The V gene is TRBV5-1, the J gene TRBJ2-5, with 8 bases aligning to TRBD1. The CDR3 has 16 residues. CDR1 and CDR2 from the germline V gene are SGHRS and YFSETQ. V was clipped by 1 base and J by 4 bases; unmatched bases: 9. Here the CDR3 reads CASSLRPRGRGETQYF. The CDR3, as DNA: TGCGCCAGCAGCTTGAGGCCCAGGGGGCGCGGAGAGACCCAGTACTTC.

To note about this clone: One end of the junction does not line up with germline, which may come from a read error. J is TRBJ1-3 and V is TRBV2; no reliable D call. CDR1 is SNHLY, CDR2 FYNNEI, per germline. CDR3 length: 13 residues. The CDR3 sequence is CASRSENLTPDIF. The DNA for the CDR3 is TGTGCCAGCAGGTCTGAAAATCTAACCCCTGATATTTTT.

CDR3 DNA: TGTGCCAGCAGCGTAGCTGTGGGGGGGCGCTCAGATACGCAGTATTTT. Its protein product is CASSVAVGGRSDTQYF. The chain combines TRBV9 with TRBJ2-3, with a possible D match to TRBD2 (7 bases). The V and J ends lost 0 bases and 4 bases respectively, with 15 bases between them. The CDR3 runs 16 residues. Germline CDR1 SGDLS, CDR2 YYNGEE.

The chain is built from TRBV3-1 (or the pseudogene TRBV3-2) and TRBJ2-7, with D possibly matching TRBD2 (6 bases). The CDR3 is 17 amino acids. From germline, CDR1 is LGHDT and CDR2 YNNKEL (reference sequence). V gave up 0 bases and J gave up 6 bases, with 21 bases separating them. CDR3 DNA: TGTGCCAGCAGCCAAGATTTTGGCAGGGAGGCGTTCTGCGAGCAGTACTTC. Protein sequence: CASSQDFGREAFCEQYF.

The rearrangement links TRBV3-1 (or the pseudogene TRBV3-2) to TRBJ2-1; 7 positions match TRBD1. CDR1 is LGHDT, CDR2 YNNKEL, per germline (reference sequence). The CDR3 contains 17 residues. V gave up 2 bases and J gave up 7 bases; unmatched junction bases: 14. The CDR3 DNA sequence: TGTGCCAGCAGCCAATCGGTAAGGCAGGGGGTTCGGAATGAGCAGTTCTTC. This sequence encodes CASSQSVRQGVRNEQFF.

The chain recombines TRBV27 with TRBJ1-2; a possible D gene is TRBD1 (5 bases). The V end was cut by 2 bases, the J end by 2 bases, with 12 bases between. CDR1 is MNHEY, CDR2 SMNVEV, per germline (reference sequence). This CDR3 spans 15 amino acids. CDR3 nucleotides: TGTGCCAGCAGTTTAAAAGTTGACAGAAACTATGGCTACACCTTC. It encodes CASSLKVDRNYGYTF.

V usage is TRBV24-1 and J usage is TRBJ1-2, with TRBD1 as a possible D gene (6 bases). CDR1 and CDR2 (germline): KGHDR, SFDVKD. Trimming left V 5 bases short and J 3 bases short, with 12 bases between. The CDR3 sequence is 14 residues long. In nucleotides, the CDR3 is TGTGCCACCAGTGGGGGGCCCTCGGACTATGGCTACACCTTC. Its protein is CATSGGPSDYGYTF.

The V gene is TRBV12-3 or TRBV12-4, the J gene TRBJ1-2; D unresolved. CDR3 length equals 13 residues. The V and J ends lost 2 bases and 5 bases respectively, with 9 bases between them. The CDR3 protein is CASSLWQLYGYTF. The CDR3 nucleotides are TGTGCCAGCAGTTTATGGCAGTTATATGGCTACACCTTC.

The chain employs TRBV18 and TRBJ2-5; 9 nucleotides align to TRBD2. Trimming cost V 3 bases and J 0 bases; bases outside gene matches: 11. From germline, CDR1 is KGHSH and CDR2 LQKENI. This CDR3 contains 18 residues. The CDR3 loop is CASSPVKWTSAYQETQYF. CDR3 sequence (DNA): TGTGCCAGCTCACCGGTCAAGTGGACTAGCGCATACCAAGAGACCCAGTACTTC.

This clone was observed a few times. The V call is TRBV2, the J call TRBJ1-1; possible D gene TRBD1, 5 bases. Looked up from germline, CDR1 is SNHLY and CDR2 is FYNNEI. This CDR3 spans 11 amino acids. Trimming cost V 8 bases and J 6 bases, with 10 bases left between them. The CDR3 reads CASVQVSEAFF. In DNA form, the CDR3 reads TGTGCCAGCGTACAGGTATCTGAAGCTTTCTTT. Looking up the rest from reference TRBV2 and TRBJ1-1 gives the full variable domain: EPEVTQTPSHQVTQMGQEVILRCVPISNHLYFYWYRQILGQKVEFLVSFYNNEISEKSEIFDDQFSVERPDGSNFTLKIRSTKLEDSAMYFCASVQVSEAFFGQGTRLTVV.

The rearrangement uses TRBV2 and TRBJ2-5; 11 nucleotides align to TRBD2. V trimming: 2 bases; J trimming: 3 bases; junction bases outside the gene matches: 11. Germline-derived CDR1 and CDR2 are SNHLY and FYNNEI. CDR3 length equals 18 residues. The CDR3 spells CASSEIVSGGADKETQYF. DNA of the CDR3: TGTGCCAGCAGTGAAATAGTTAGCGGGGGGGCCGATAAAGAGACCCAGTACTTC.